These 18 T cell receptor beta chains share one sample of origin, sequenced in a study of T cell responses to AZD1222 COVID-19 vaccine. Method: immunoSEQ multiplex PCR; TCRdb's copy keeps in-frame clones and lacks some. The sample lists around 95,000 clones, 92% seen once, with 1.5% to 2% in the top ten. Sequencing used peripheral blood, obtained on day 0 of AZD1222 vaccination. The receptors come from an adult in good health.

This chain joins TRBV13 and TRBJ2-3, with TRBD2 identical over 12 bases. V shed 2 bases, J shed 4 bases, and the junction held 4 bases outside the gene matches. In germline, CDR1 is PRHDT, CDR2 FYEKMQ (reference sequence). This CDR3 has 16 residues. CDR3 region: CASSLRTSGIADTQYF. CDR3 sequence (DNA): TGTGCCAGCAGCTTAAGGACTAGCGGGATCGCAGATACGCAGTATTTT.

The rearrangement uses TRBV28 and TRBJ2-7; a weak D match, TRBD2 (6 bases). The CDR3 has 13 amino acids. Germline CDR1 is MDHEN and CDR2 is SYDVKM. Trimming shortened V by 3 bases and J by 4 bases, and 10 bases separated the two germline ends. CDR3 sequence reads: CASSLYGSYEQYF. In nucleotides, the CDR3 is TGTGCCAGCAGTTTGTACGGGAGTTACGAGCAGTACTTC. Full variable domain (missing parts from reference TRBV28 and TRBJ2-7): DVKVTQSSRYLVKRTGEKVFLECVQDMDHENMFWYRQDPGLGLRLIYFSYDVKMKEKGDIPEGYSVSREKKERFSLILESASTNQTSMYLCASSLYGSYEQYFGPGTRLTVT.

The rearrangement joins TRBV6-2 or TRBV6-3 to TRBJ2-1, with 8 bases lining up with TRBD2. Trimming cost V 2 bases and J 9 bases; bases outside gene matches: 15. The CDR3 length is 17 residues. Per the germline V gene, CDR1 is MNHEY and CDR2 is SVGEGT. This CDR3 reads CASSYPTFSGKPGEQFF. The CDR3 DNA reads as TGTGCCAGCAGTTACCCAACCTTTAGCGGGAAACCCGGTGAGCAGTTCTTC.

This rearrangement joins TRBV5-1 to TRBJ1-6; 7 bases are shared with TRBD1. This CDR3 comprises 15 residues. In germline, CDR1 is SGHRS, CDR2 YFSETQ. Germline trimming cut 4 bases from V and 5 bases from J; bases unmatched to any gene: 6. The CDR3 here is CASSTSGGDNSPLHF. CDR3 DNA sequence: TGCGCCAGCAGCACCTCAGGGGGGGATAATTCACCCCTCCACTTT.

The V call is TRBV12-2, the J call TRBJ1-6. TRBV12-2 constitutes a pseudogene. The length of the CDR3 is 15 residues. For the CDR3, the DNA is TGTGCAAGTCGCTTCTTGGGGTCGGATAATTCACCCCTCCACTTT. This codes for CASRFLGSDNSPLHF.

The chain combines TRBV7-9 with TRBJ2-3; D remains unclear. The CDR3 contains 16 residues. CDR1 and CDR2 from the germline V gene are SEHNR and FQNEAQ (reference sequence). Between the trimmed V and J ends, which lost 1 base and 0 bases, there was a span of 11 bases. Written as DNA, the CDR3 is TGTGCCAGCAGCTTAGTTCTTACACGGAGCACAGATACGCAGTATTTT. As protein: CASSLVLTRSTDTQYF.

The V call is TRBV3-1 (or the pseudogene TRBV3-2), the J call TRBJ2-1; D is unclear. This CDR3 comprises 12 residues. Germline V gives CDR1 LGHDT, CDR2 YNNKEL (reference sequence). With 1 base removed from V and 13 bases from J, the gap between germline ends came to 11 bases. DNA for the CDR3: TGTGCCAGCAGCCAAGCCGACTCGGCTCAGTTCTTC. The encoded protein is CASSQADSAQFF.

The chain carries TRBV28 and TRBJ2-5; D not certain. Trimming removed 10 bases at V and 4 bases at J, with 4 bases between. Germline V lookup: CDR1 MDHEN, CDR2 SYDVKM. The CDR3 consists of 9 residues. CDR3 in amino acids: CATGETQYF. The CDR3 DNA is TGTGCCACTGGAGAGACCCAGTACTTC.

Turning to this clone: The conserved phenylalanine or tryptophan is not found at the CDR3 terminus, so this likely reflects a read error. The DNA is left out, because the CDR3 cannot be placed on it with certainty; the CDR3 is given as TCRdb lists it. The V and J genes are TRBV20-1 and TRBJ2-3; the table gives TRBD2 as D, unverified against the DNA. CDR1 and CDR2 from the germline V gene are DFQATT and SNEGSKA (reference sequence). Both ends counted, the CDR3 spans 11 residues. The CDR3 protein is CSARDAQTRGV.

This clone was detected only once. The chain's CDR3 is CASSLVGNRDTEAFF. The CDR3 region has the DNA TGCGCCAGCAGCTTGGTCGGCAACAGGGACACTGAAGCTTTCTTT. The chain joins TRBV5-1 to TRBJ1-1; TRBD1 might be the D (6 bases). This CDR3 has 15 residues. Trimming shortened V by 0 bases and J by 3 bases, and 12 bases separated the two germline ends. Germline assignment: CDR1 SGHRS and CDR2 YFSETQ.

CDR3 bases: TGTGCCAGCAGCCAAGCTTTCCAGGGGTATACTGAAGCTTTCTTT. Translated: CASSQAFQGYTEAFF. The J gene is TRBJ1-1, the V gene TRBV3-1 (or the pseudogene TRBV3-2), with D possibly TRBD1 on 6 matching bases. V was pared by 1 base and J by 5 bases, with 14 bases between. The CDR3 has 15 residues. Germline lookup yields CDR1 LGHDT and CDR2 YNNKEL (reference sequence).

The chain combines TRBV7-3 with TRBJ2-3; 10 bases map to TRBD2. The length of the CDR3 is 14 residues. The V and J ends lost 3 bases and 4 bases, in that order; junction bases with no gene match: 1. Germline CDR1 SGHTA, CDR2 FQGTGA. CDR3 DNA: TGTGCCAGCAGCTTGGGGACTAGCGCAGATACGCAGTATTTT. Protein product: CASSLGTSADTQYF. The full variable domain, in which reference TRBV7-3 and TRBJ2-3 provide the parts outside the CDR3, is GAGVSQTPSNKVTEKGKYVELRCDPISGHTALYWYRQSLGQGPEFLIYFQGTGAADDSGLPNDRFFAVRPEGSVSTLKIQRTERGDSAVYLCASSLGTSADTQYFGPGTRLTVL.

This sequence joins TRBV15 and TRBJ1-6; the D is unclear. Germline CDR1 and CDR2: LNHNV and YYDKDF (reference sequence). The CDR3 totals 13 residues. Trimming pared 0 bases from V and 10 bases from J, leaving 7 bases between. The CDR3 coding sequence is TGTGCCACCAGCAGAGACGCATTGTCACCCCTCCACTTT. Its translation: CATSRDALSPLHF.

The J gene is TRBJ2-1, the V gene TRBV5-6, with a weak D call TRBD2 (5 bases). Trimming stripped 5 bases from V and 4 bases from J, with 16 bases between. Germline CDR1 reads SGHDT; CDR2 reads YYEEEE. This CDR3 spans 15 amino acids. CDR3 sequence (DNA): TGTGCCAGCAGGTCCAGGAGACTACCATACAATGAGCAGTTCTTC. This translates into CASRSRRLPYNEQFF.

This rearrangement joins TRBV20-1 to TRBJ1-1; no clear D. This CDR3 contains 12 residues. CDR1 is DFQATT and CDR2 is SNEGSKA in the germline V gene (reference sequence). V dropped 3 bases and J dropped 1 base, with 6 bases sitting between them. CDR3 DNA: TGCAGTGCTAGTCCCTCGAACACTGAAGCTTTCTTT. It encodes CSASPSNTEAFF.

This chain connects TRBV13 to TRBJ2-3, with 10 positions matching TRBD2. Germline CDR1 is PRHDT and CDR2 is FYEKMQ (reference sequence). V gave up 4 bases and J gave up 4 bases; unmatched junction bases: 5. This CDR3 comprises 15 residues. This CDR3 is CASSSSGRAADTQYF. The CDR3 DNA follows: TGTGCCAGCAGCTCCAGCGGGAGGGCGGCAGATACGCAGTATTTT.

This chain connects TRBV7-3 to TRBJ2-2; 9 nucleotides align to TRBD2. J was trimmed by 6 bases and V by 1 base; bases with no gene match: 6. The CDR3 covers 16 residues. CDR1 and CDR2 (germline): SGHTA, FQGTGA. CDR3 DNA: TGTGCCAGCAGCTTAATAGCTCGCGGGAGGGCCGGGGAGCTGTTTTTT. It encodes CASSLIARGRAGELFF.

The rearrangement joins TRBV7-8 to TRBJ1-5; the D is unclear. Trimming removed 5 bases from V and 0 bases from J, with 14 bases in between. This CDR3 is built from 16 residues. Per the germline V gene, CDR1 is SGHVS and CDR2 is FQNEAQ. The CDR3 nucleotides are TGTGCCAGCAGCGACGGGCCAGATAATAGCAATCAGCCCCAGCATTTT. It codes for CASSDGPDNSNQPQHF.